This T cell receptor (beta chain) emerged from a study of shared clonotypes between healthy human individuals. Findings of the study overall: Shared clonotypes across all four donors exceeded non-shared ones in generation probability.

Worth noting for this clone: What it binds is not known.

The CDR3 totals 16 residues. Germline CDR1 reads SGHRS; CDR2 reads YFSETQ. V was cut by 4 bases and J by 0 bases, with 14 bases left in between. The protocol was immunoSEQ multiplex PCR, while the TCRdb copy is restricted to in-frame clones and leaves out a portion. The table lists 950,000 to 1,200,000 clones, 60% to 85% of them singletons, with roughly 0.82% in the top ten. This TCR derives from a man aged 18-30 years in good health. Some clones in this sample may be carry-over from other donors' samples. Sequencing input: memory CD4+ T cells from PBMCs. Documented subset: CD45RA-negative fraction. The rearrangement uses TRBV5-1 and TRBJ2-1; D tentatively reads TRBD1 or TRBD2 (6 bases each). The CDR3 DNA reads TGCGCCAGCAGCCAGTCCGGGGGCGGCTCCTACAATGAGCAGTTCTTC. Protein product: CASSQSGGGSYNEQFF.